This record concerns one T cell receptor beta chain sequence. The source of the sample is a study of OX40 agonist ivuxolimab in advanced cancers. The length of the CDR3 is 13 residues. Deletions cut 3 bases from V and 0 bases from J, with 5 bases between. CDR1 is KGHSH and CDR2 is LQKENI in the germline V gene. Sequenced by immunoSEQ multiplex PCR; TCRdb stores in-frame clones only, minus some. The sample includes under 80,000 clones, roughly 91% of them seen just once. The specimen was CD4+ or CD8+ T cells sorted from blood, collected in a trial of the OX40 agonist ivuxolimab. The receptor's source is an adult with an advanced solid tumor such as melanoma, head and neck, liver or kidney cancer. V gene TRBV18 combines with J gene TRBJ1-1; D is unresolved. CDR3 in amino acids: CASSPGVNTEAFF. In DNA, the CDR3 is TGTGCCAGCTCACCGGGAGTGAACACTGAAGCTTTCTTT.